The 27 T cell receptor beta chains listed next were all sequenced from one sample in a study of identical twins. TCRdb passed the 5' RACE reads through MiXCR, listing each CDR3 protein once. This sample has 500,000 to 650,000 distinct CDR3 sequences; around 7.4% occur once, and the top ten carry roughly 1.5%. These same records also appear under a second study, on yellow fever vaccine responses in identical twins.

The sequencing input was PBMCs. The receptors originated from a woman between 18 and 29 years old in good health.

A few counts support this clonotype. The chain recombines TRBV20-1 with TRBJ1-4, with unresolved D. This CDR3 is 13 amino acids long. The germline gives CDR1 DFQATT, CDR2 SNEGSKA (reference sequence). V dropped 5 bases and J dropped 0 bases, with 7 bases sitting between them. The CDR3 DNA sequence: TGCAGTGCTGGGCCGTCAACTAATGAAAAACTGTTTTTT. Translating gives CSAGPSTNEKLFF.

This clonotype has a handful of counts. This chain joins TRBV20-1 and TRBJ2-3; 11 bases are shared with TRBD2. V trimming: 4 bases; J trimming: 6 bases; junction bases outside the gene matches: 12. Germline assignment: CDR1 DFQATT and CDR2 SNEGSKA (reference sequence). The CDR3 is made up of 16 amino acids. CDR3 loop: CSATLLAGAPGDTQYF. The CDR3 DNA reads TGCAGTGCTACATTACTAGCGGGGGCCCCAGGGGATACGCAGTATTTT.

The chain is built from TRBV5-1 and TRBJ2-7; D gene ambiguous. CDR1 is SGHRS and CDR2 is YFSETQ in the germline V gene. V was pared by 4 bases and J by 7 bases, with 12 bases between. CDR3 size: 12 residues. As DNA, the CDR3 is TGCGCCAGCAGCCAGCCGGACCAGGAGCAGTACTTC. The encoded protein is CASSQPDQEQYF.

This chain uses TRBV11-2 with TRBJ1-1, with D possibly TRBD1 on 5 matching bases. Trimming shortened V by 3 bases and J by 3 bases, and 8 bases separated the two germline ends. CDR1 SGHAT and CDR2 FQNNGV come from the germline V gene. This CDR3 has 13 residues. In DNA form, the CDR3 reads TGTGCCAGCAGCTTTGGGACTTACACTGAAGCTTTCTTT. This sequence encodes CASSFGTYTEAFF.

CDR3 in DNA: TGTGCCAGCAGTGAGGCTAGCGGGGGGCCTGTCACAGATACGCAGTATTTT. This gives the protein CASSEASGGPVTDTQYF. The J gene is TRBJ2-3, the V gene TRBV12-3 or TRBV12-4; 11 positions agree with TRBD2. The CDR3 is made up of 17 amino acids. V lost 5 bases to trimming and J lost 2 bases; unmatched junction nucleotides: 9.

This rearrangement joins TRBV14 to TRBJ1-5, with 9 bases that match TRBD1. J gave up 6 bases and V 5 bases, and 17 bases lay outside the gene matches. Germline V CDR1 and CDR2: SGHDN, FVKESK. This CDR3 spans 18 amino acids. In DNA form, the CDR3 reads TGTGCCAGCAGCGAAGTGGGACAGGGTGGCATTCTCCTTCAGCCCCAGCATTTT. It translates to CASSEVGQGGILLQPQHF.

This clonotype was found a few times. The chain recombines TRBV27 with TRBJ1-1; D might be TRBD1 (6 bases). CDR3 length: 13 amino acids. The V gene's germline CDR1 is MNHEY and CDR2 SMNVEV (reference sequence). V was pared by 5 bases and J by 2 bases, with 9 bases between. Here the CDR3 reads CASSPGDNTEAFF. DNA for the CDR3: TGTGCCAGCAGTCCAGGGGATAACACTGAAGCTTTCTTT.

This clonotype was seen ten or more times. CDR3 nucleotide sequence: TGTGCCACCAGGGAGTCAGGATCGAACACCGGGGAGCTGTTTTTT. This gives the protein CATRESGSNTGELFF. This sequence joins TRBV24-1 and TRBJ2-2; D not certain. CDR3 size: 15 residues. Trimming removed 7 bases at V and 0 bases at J, with 11 bases between. Per germline, CDR1 KGHDR and CDR2 SFDVKD.

This clonotype was picked up many times. This rearrangement joins TRBV12-3 or TRBV12-4 to TRBJ1-5; D unclear. Trimming shortened V by 4 bases and J by 1 base, and 5 bases separated the two germline ends. The CDR3 consists of 13 residues. The CDR3 coding sequence is TGTGCCAGCAGTTACAGAAGCAATCAGCCCCAGCATTTT. Its protein is CASSYRSNQPQHF.

This clonotype was counted only a few times. The rearrangement uses TRBV28 and TRBJ2-1; 8 bases align to TRBD2. Germline CDR1 reads MDHEN; CDR2 reads SYDVKM. V lost 4 bases to trimming and J lost 8 bases; unmatched junction nucleotides: 10. The CDR3 consists of 15 residues. CDR3: CASSSSGTRVYEQFF. The CDR3, as DNA: TGTGCCAGCAGTTCGTCCGGGACTAGGGTCTATGAGCAGTTCTTC.

This clonotype was recorded at least ten times. The chain has TRBV28 and TRBJ1-3; D call uncertain. Trimming removed 5 bases from V and 0 bases from J, with 17 bases in between. Germline values: CDR1 MDHEN, CDR2 SYDVKM. This CDR3 has 17 amino acids. The CDR3 region has the DNA TGTGCCAGCAGTCCCTCCGTGGAGGGAACCTCTGGAAACACCATATATTTT. It codes for CASSPSVEGTSGNTIYF.

This clonotype has a handful of counts. The J gene is TRBJ2-1, the V gene TRBV29-1, with 12 bases identical to TRBD2. Germline CDR1 reads SQVTM; CDR2 reads ANQGSEA. Losses at the gene ends were 2 bases for V and 5 bases for J; bases not matched to a gene: 7. The CDR3 consists of 16 residues. The CDR3 region has the DNA TGCAGCGTTGAACAGACTAGCGGGAGACTCAACAATGAGCAGTTCTTC. The encoded protein is CSVEQTSGRLNNEQFF.

This clonotype was recorded many times. The chain couples TRBV3-1 to TRBJ2-1; D unresolved. Germline lookup yields CDR1 LGHDT and CDR2 YNNKEL (reference sequence). The ends were cut back, 4 bases at V and 7 bases at J, with 11 bases in the middle. The CDR3 runs 13 residues. The CDR3 sequence: CASSLFLGNEQFF. DNA of the CDR3: TGTGCCAGCAGCCTCTTCCTTGGGAATGAGCAGTTCTTC.

This chain links TRBV7-8 with TRBJ2-5; no clear D. The V gene lost 1 base and the J gene lost 6 bases, with 12 bases spanning the gap. CDR3 size: 14 residues. Looked up from germline, CDR1 is SGHVS and CDR2 is FQNEAQ. CDR3 nucleotides: TGTGCCAGCAGCTTAGGCGGCTTACAACAGACCCAGTACTTC. Translated, it gives CASSLGGLQQTQYF.

The V and J genes are TRBV20-1 and TRBJ2-1; maybe TRBD2 (6 bases). This CDR3 spans 13 amino acids. Trimming left V 5 bases short and J 5 bases short, with 13 bases between. CDR1 is DFQATT, CDR2 SNEGSKA, per germline (reference sequence). CDR3: CSAPRDFNNEQFF. The CDR3 coding sequence is TGCAGTGCTCCCCGGGACTTTAACAATGAGCAGTTCTTC.

V gene TRBV18 combines with J gene TRBJ1-1, with 9 bases that match TRBD1. J lost 1 base, V lost 0 bases, and 3 bases had no gene match. This CDR3 is built from 16 residues. From germline, CDR1 is KGHSH and CDR2 LQKENI. CDR3 residues: CASSPPTGGGNTEAFF. The DNA for the CDR3 is TGTGCCAGCTCACCACCGACAGGGGGTGGGAACACTGAAGCTTTCTTT.

In this sample, this clonotype turned up many times. The genes are TRBV6-1 and TRBJ2-2, with D possibly TRBD1 on 5 matching bases. The CDR3 spans 16 residues. Germline CDR1 and CDR2: MNHNS and SASEGT. V was trimmed by 5 bases and J by 1 base, leaving 14 bases between them. CDR3 sequence reads: CASSPLPQGNTGELFF. DNA of the CDR3: TGTGCCAGCAGTCCCCTGCCCCAGGGGAACACCGGGGAGCTGTTTTTT.

This clonotype was seen more than once but under ten times. J is TRBJ2-2 and V is TRBV12-3 or TRBV12-4; D not certain. V was cut by 7 bases and J by 4 bases, with 16 bases left in between. The CDR3 loop spans 15 amino acids. The chain's CDR3 is CASTPRTSATGELFF. The CDR3 DNA reads as TGTGCCAGCACCCCGCGGACCAGCGCCACCGGGGAGCTGTTTTTT.

This clonotype is a singleton in its sample. V gene TRBV10-3 combines with J gene TRBJ2-7; 7 nucleotides line up with TRBD1. J lost 6 bases, V lost 10 bases, and 6 bases had no gene match. The CDR3 sequence is 11 residues long. CDR1 and CDR2 from the germline V gene are ENHRY and SYGVKD. The CDR3 DNA reads as TGTGCCACCCGACAGGGCCGCGAGCAGTACTTC. Translation: CATRQGREQYF.

V gene TRBV5-6 combines with J gene TRBJ2-5; 9 positions match TRBD2. Germline V gives CDR1 SGHDT, CDR2 YYEEEE. V trimming: 4 bases; J trimming: 0 bases; junction bases outside the gene matches: 10. The length of the CDR3 is 17 residues. CDR3 region: CASSPWRKREDQETQYF. CDR3 coding DNA: TGTGCCAGCAGCCCCTGGCGGAAGCGGGAGGACCAAGAGACCCAGTACTTC.

A few counts support this clonotype. The rearrangement uses TRBV20-1 and TRBJ2-3, with D possibly being TRBD2 (6 bases). Germline V gene lookup returns CDR1 DFQATT and CDR2 SNEGSKA (reference sequence). Trimming left V 4 bases short and J 2 bases short, with 13 bases between. The CDR3 length is 14 residues. This CDR3 reads CSANRGLDTDTQYF. The CDR3, as DNA: TGCAGTGCTAATAGGGGACTTGACACAGATACGCAGTATTTT.

The V and J genes are TRBV2 and TRBJ1-1; 8 bases are a match to TRBD1. This CDR3 has 14 amino acids. From germline, CDR1 is SNHLY and CDR2 FYNNEI. V trimming: 6 bases; J trimming: 1 base; junction bases outside the gene matches: 4. The CDR3 protein is CASRTGGENTEAFF. CDR3 sequence (DNA): TGTGCCAGCAGAACAGGGGGGGAGAACACTGAAGCTTTCTTT.

A few counts support this clonotype. The CDR3, as DNA: TGTGCCACCAGTGCCCTTGGGGGGGGTCAGGAGACCCAGTACTTC. It is translated as CATSALGGGQETQYF. This chain links TRBV24-1 with TRBJ2-5; TRBD2 matches 7 bases. CDR3 size: 15 residues. After removal of 5 bases from V and 5 bases from J, the junction contained 10 bases not matched to a gene. CDR1 and CDR2 from the germline V gene are KGHDR and SFDVKD.

This clonotype was seen a few times. CDR3 DNA: TGTGCCAGCAGCGTACCCTGTGGCTACGAGCAGTACTTC. Translation gives CASSVPCGYEQYF. The V and J genes are TRBV9 and TRBJ2-7; D is unclear. Trimming stripped 1 base from V and 3 bases from J, with 8 bases between. CDR1 SGDLS and CDR2 YYNGEE come from the germline V gene. The CDR3 spans 13 residues.

This clonotype appeared a few times. J is TRBJ2-2 and V is TRBV24-1, with 7 bases aligning to TRBD1. V gave up 4 bases and J gave up 0 bases; unmatched junction bases: 10. Germline assignment: CDR1 KGHDR and CDR2 SFDVKD. The CDR3 totals 18 residues. The CDR3 here is CATSDPGTAIANTGELFF. In DNA, the CDR3 is TGTGCCACCAGTGACCCTGGGACAGCTATTGCGAACACCGGGGAGCTGTTTTTT.

V gene TRBV5-5 combines with J gene TRBJ2-4; tentative D call: TRBD2 (6 bases). Germline-derived CDR1 and CDR2 are SGHKS and YYEKEE (reference sequence). V shed 7 bases and J shed 2 bases, with 25 bases lying between them. The CDR3 spans 18 residues. CDR3 sequence: CASDPFVGFSGSKNIQYF. CDR3 bases: TGTGCCAGCGACCCGTTCGTGGGCTTTAGCGGCTCCAAAAACATTCAGTACTTC.

In this sample, this clonotype turned up a few times. The gene calls are TRBV7-8 and TRBJ2-5; possibly TRBD1 or TRBD2 for D (5 bases each). CDR1 is SGHVS and CDR2 is FQNEAQ in the germline V gene. V was clipped by 0 bases and J by 4 bases, with 9 bases between them. This CDR3 has 14 amino acids. CDR3 amino acids: CASSLAGRRETQYF. As DNA, the CDR3 is TGTGCCAGCAGCTTAGCGGGACGGAGAGAGACCCAGTACTTC. The full variable domain, rest sourced from reference TRBV7-8 and TRBJ2-5, is GAGVSQSPRYKVAKRGQDVALRCDPISGHVSLFWYQQALGQGPEFLTYFQNEAQLDKSGLPSDRFFAERPEGSVSTLKIQRTQQEDSAVYLCASSLAGRRETQYFGPGTRLLVL.